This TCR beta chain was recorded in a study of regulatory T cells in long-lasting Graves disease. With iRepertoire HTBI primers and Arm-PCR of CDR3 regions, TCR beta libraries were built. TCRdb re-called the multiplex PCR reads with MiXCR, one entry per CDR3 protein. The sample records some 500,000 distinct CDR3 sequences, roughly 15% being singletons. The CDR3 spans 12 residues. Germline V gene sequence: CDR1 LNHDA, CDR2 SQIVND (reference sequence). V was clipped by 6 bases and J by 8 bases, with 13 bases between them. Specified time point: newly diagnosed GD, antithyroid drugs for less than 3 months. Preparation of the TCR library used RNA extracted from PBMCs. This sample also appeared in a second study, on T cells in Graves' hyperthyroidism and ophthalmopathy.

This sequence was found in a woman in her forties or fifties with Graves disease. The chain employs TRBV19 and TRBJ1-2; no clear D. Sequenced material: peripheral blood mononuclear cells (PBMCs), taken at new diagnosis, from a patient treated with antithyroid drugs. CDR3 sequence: CASSYSEGGYTF. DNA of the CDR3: TGTGCCAGTAGCTACTCGGAGGGAGGCTACACCTTC.